This paragraph reports one TCR beta chain. This clonotype was seen more than once but under ten times. Its antigen remains unidentified. Base qualities are not recorded, but no much larger clone differs from it by a single base. These data originate in a study of CD8 T cells in ankylosing spondylitis (dated by TCRdb to 2017 to 2019). With respect to the entire study: The study profiled T cell receptor beta repertoires in healthy donors and ankylosing spondylitis patients to find disease-linked TCR variants. Peripheral blood was sampled, and synovial fluid was additionally collected from ankylosing spondylitis patients. The full study cohort comprised 20 to 25 ankylosing spondylitis patients and roughly 110 healthy donors. What the work shows at the level of the full study, not this receptor alone: The disease-linked clones showed a CD8+ phenotype and occurred at relatively low frequencies in peripheral blood. Blood from ankylosing spondylitis patients appeared to be characterized by a TCR beta motif composed of eight highly homologous amino acid variants. According to the report, matched synovial fluid samples from ankylosing spondylitis patients were significantly enriched for the disease-linked clones. Some TCR beta motif variants had previously been reported in synovial fluid and blood of reactive arthritis patients, which suggested common disease-initiation mechanisms.

Reading the germline V gene (reference sequence) gives CDR1 MNHEY and CDR2 SMNVEV. Its CDR3 holds 16 amino acids, cysteine through phenylalanine. The entry retains the CDR3 DNA only, 48 bases that are in frame from base 1. Trimming at the junction amounts to 6 bases on V and 3 bases on J, and the germline ends lie 19 bases apart. The sequencer was an Illumina HiSeq 2500. Quantitative 5'-RACE with molecular barcodes was the method used to prepare the TCR beta libraries. Under the source paper's analysis protocol: A new computational method based on a probabilistic model of VDJ rearrangement was used to identify disease-linked TCR variants. TCRdb redid the processing of the public reads, applying fastp at Q25 and MiXCR, and retained in-frame beta chains. Every CDR3 protein is listed once, alongside the most common genes and DNA of its rows. TCRdb's processing, not the authors', yielded these V and J calls. The table for this sample lists about 220,000 distinct CDR3 sequences; 25% to 30% of them were counted only once. Under 7% of the sample goes to the ten largest clones.

The specimen sequenced was blood, either unsorted or a sorted T cell fraction (not recorded which). The chain joins TRBV27 to TRBJ2-3; the D region may be TRBD1 or TRBD2, each matching 5 bases equally. This receptor was identified in a male donor with ankylosing spondylitis or in good health (not recorded which). The nucleotides are TGTGCCAGCAGCACCCCTGGGGGTGAAGGGACAGATACGCAGTATTTT. Protein translation: CASSTPGGEGTDTQYF.